The 2 T cell receptor beta chains below were found in one sample sequenced in a study of blood T cell repertoires in COVID-19. Profiled with immunoSEQ multiplex PCR; TCRdb holds only in-frame clones, not every one. The top ten hold about 5.2% of the sample, which has about 24,000 clones, about 89% seen once. The sample taken for sequencing was peripheral blood. The receptor set was obtained from a man aged 50 to 60 with active COVID-19.

The rearrangement links TRBV21-1 to TRBJ1-6. TRBV21-1 is tagged as a pseudogene. This CDR3 has 17 residues. The CDR3: CASSNWGGDRSGSPLHF. Written as DNA, the CDR3 is TGTGCCAGCAGCAACTGGGGGGGGGATCGGTCGGGTTCACCCCTCCACTTT.

This chain joins TRBV24-1 and TRBJ1-5; D is perhaps TRBD1 (6 bases). V lost 12 bases and J lost 5, with 22 bases in between. Germline V gene data show CDR1 as KGHDR and CDR2 as SFDVKD. The CDR3 loop spans 15 amino acids. CDR3 DNA: TGTGCCGTAGGCGTTGCGGGGGGCGAAGATCAGCCCCAGCATTTT. It yields the protein CAVGVAGGEDQPQHF.